The 12 T cell receptor beta chains in this list originate from one sample, sequenced in a study of molecular identifiers for immune sequencing clone quantification. TCRdb passed the PCR reads through MiXCR, listing each CDR3 protein once. Of about half a million distinct CDR3 sequences listed, over 20% are singletons. Sequenced sample: naive CD8+ T cells from blood, with Jurkat cell RNA spiked in. Subset in this sample: FACS-sorted CD8+CD4-CCR7+CD45RA+ naive T cells. All receptors derive from a human donor in good health. Some libraries in this study had Jurkat cell RNA spiked in.

The rearrangement uses TRBV19 and TRBJ2-7, with D perhaps TRBD1 or TRBD2 (6 bases each). The CDR3 contains 15 residues. The ends were cut back, 2 bases at V and 3 bases at J, with 14 bases in the middle. The germline V gene encodes CDR1 LNHDA and CDR2 SQIVND (reference sequence). The CDR3 nucleotides read TGTGCCAGTAGTATACTAGGGGGGCGAGGCTACGAGCAGTACTTC. This gives the protein CASSILGGRGYEQYF.

This clonotype was picked up many times. The chain uses TRBV29-1 and TRBJ2-6; D gene uncertain. CDR1 SQVTM and CDR2 ANQGSEA come from the germline V gene. The CDR3 totals 14 residues. The V end lost 4 bases, the J end lost 0 bases, and 7 bases lay between the germline ends. The CDR3: CSVVTDSGANVLTF. The CDR3 DNA follows: TGCAGCGTTGTTACGGACTCTGGGGCCAACGTCCTGACTTTC.

The chain uses TRBV7-9 and TRBJ2-3; possible D gene TRBD1, 5 bases. The CDR3 is 16 residues long. Germline CDR1 is SEHNR and CDR2 is FQNEAQ (reference sequence). V was clipped by 6 bases and J by 1 base, with 17 bases between them. CDR3 DNA sequence: TGTGCCAGCAGTCCGTGGGGCCCAAGGGGCACAGATACGCAGTATTTT. It codes for CASSPWGPRGTDTQYF.

The chain joins TRBV7-9 to TRBJ1-2; D remains unclear. V was shortened by 6 bases and J by 4 bases, with 18 bases between the two germline ends. Looked up from germline, CDR1 is SEHNR and CDR2 is FQNEAQ (reference sequence). The CDR3 covers 15 residues. CDR3 sequence (DNA): TGTGCCAGCAGTAAGCGGGCGGATCCCCCCTATGGCTACACCTTC. Translation: CASSKRADPPYGYTF.

The chain couples TRBV7-8 to TRBJ2-2; 7 nucleotides agree with TRBD2. Germline-derived CDR1 and CDR2 are SGHVS and FQNEAQ. CDR3 length: 15 residues. V dropped 4 bases and J dropped 2; count of bases not matched to a gene: 4. CDR3 sequence: CASSSWGGNTGELFF. The CDR3 nucleotides are TGTGCCAGCAGCTCGTGGGGGGGTAACACCGGGGAGCTGTTTTTT. Using reference TRBV7-8 and TRBJ2-2 for the parts outside the CDR3, the full variable domain is GAGVSQSPRYKVAKRGQDVALRCDPISGHVSLFWYQQALGQGPEFLTYFQNEAQLDKSGLPSDRFFAERPEGSVSTLKIQRTQQEDSAVYLCASSSWGGNTGELFFGEGSRLTVL.

The V gene is TRBV11-2, the J gene TRBJ1-3; D not resolved. Trimming stripped 6 bases from V and 0 bases from J, with 9 bases between. The length of the CDR3 is 14 residues. Germline V gene data show CDR1 as SGHAT and CDR2 as FQNNGV. The CDR3 region has the DNA TGTGCCAGCAGTTCCTGGCCCTCTGGAAACACCATATATTTT. It yields the protein CASSSWPSGNTIYF.

This clonotype was found many times. The chain combines TRBV7-9 with TRBJ2-3; D is perhaps TRBD1 (7 bases). This CDR3 has 18 amino acids. Germline CDR1 and CDR2: SEHNR and FQNEAQ (reference sequence). V lost 4 bases and J lost 0, with 20 bases in between. The CDR3 coding sequence is TGTGCCAGCAGCTCCCCCCCTGCGGGACAGCCCAGCACAGATACGCAGTATTTT. Its translation: CASSSPPAGQPSTDTQYF.

This clonotype was observed a few times. This chain connects TRBV29-1 to TRBJ2-7; no clear D gene. Germline V CDR1 and CDR2: SQVTM, ANQGSEA. The CDR3 consists of 14 residues. V lost 0 bases and J 0 bases, leaving 9 bases between the germline ends. CDR3 coding DNA: TGCAGCGTTGAAGATGGCGTGCACTCCTACGAGCAGTACTTC. It specifies CSVEDGVHSYEQYF.

With respect to this clonotype: Possible read error: a much larger clone is one base away. J is TRBJ2-3 and V is TRBV3-1; 10 bases are shared with TRBD2. J lost 5 bases, V lost 11 bases, and 16 bases had no gene match. CDR3 length: 16 residues. Germline CDR1 and CDR2: LGHDT and YNNKEL (reference sequence). The CDR3 sequence is CACSLTLAGVEDTQYF. The CDR3 bases are TGTGCCTGCTCCCTCACTCTAGCGGGAGTCGAAGATACGCAGTATTTT.

This clonotype was picked up a small number of times. V gene TRBV6-2 or TRBV6-3 combines with J gene TRBJ2-2; TRBD1 might be the D (8 bases). V lost 0 bases, J lost 4 bases, and 12 bases lay in between. Germline V gene lookup returns CDR1 MNHEY and CDR2 SVGEGT. The CDR3 length is 16 residues. The CDR3 region has the DNA TGTGCCAGCAGTTACTCTTACAGGGGGGGCACCGGGGAGCTGTTTTTT. It yields the protein CASSYSYRGGTGELFF.

This clonotype was seen only a few times. The chain links TRBV6-5 to TRBJ1-1, with D unclear. The CDR3 sequence is 13 residues long. The germline CDR1 and CDR2 sequences are MNHEY and SVGAGI. V lost 1 base and J lost 0, with 3 bases in between. The CDR3 spells CASSYYVNTEAFF. CDR3 sequence (DNA): TGTGCCAGCAGTTACTACGTGAACACTGAAGCTTTCTTT.

This sequence joins TRBV6-5 and TRBJ2-3; the match to TRBD2 covers 10 bases. Losses at the gene ends were 4 bases for V and 2 bases for J; bases not matched to a gene: 6. The CDR3 extends over 16 amino acids. Per the germline V gene, CDR1 is MNHEY and CDR2 is SVGAGI. CDR3 loop: CASSSLAGGHTDTQYF. CDR3 nucleotides: TGTGCCAGCAGTTCTTTAGCGGGAGGTCACACAGATACGCAGTATTTT.